These T cell receptor beta chains were read from a single sample in a study of blood T cell repertoires in COVID-19. Sequenced by immunoSEQ multiplex PCR; TCRdb stores in-frame clones only, minus some. The sample consists of approximately 30,000 clones, around 86% of them appearing once. The sequenced sample consisted of peripheral blood. These receptors all stem from a human donor in a cohort sampled during active COVID-19. Both conserved end residues are part of each CDR3. The D gene is left open where the match is weak. The size field is filled for only some rows; it gives once, few, many or a size class.

v_call	clone_size	d_call	j_call	cdr3_aa	cdr3_nt
TRBV7-3	NA	TRBD1	TRBJ2-5	CASSSSGTGGEETQYF	TGTGCCAGCAGCTCCTCCGGGACAGGGGGAGAAGAGACCCAGTACTTC
TRBV6-2/TRBV6-3	NA	TRBD1	TRBJ1-1	CASSGQGPEAFF	TGTGCCAGCAGTGGACAGGGACCTGAAGCTTTCTTT
TRBV24-1	NA	NA	TRBJ1-5	CATPGQNSNQPQHF	TGTGCCACCCCGGGACAAAATAGCAATCAGCCCCAGCATTTT
TRBV6-6	NA	TRBD1	TRBJ1-4	CASMPRGPNEKLFF	TGTGCCAGCATGCCCAGGGGGCCAAATGAAAAACTGTTTTTT
TRBV24-1	NA	NA	TRBJ2-3	CATTAGRGSTDTQYF	TGTGCCACCACCGCAGGAAGGGGAAGCACAGATACGCAGTATTTT
TRBV10-2	NA	NA	TRBJ1-5	CASSEGQPYQPQHF	TGCGCCAGCAGTGAGGGACAGCCCTATCAGCCCCAGCATTTT
TRBV19	few	TRBD2	TRBJ2-1	CASSIVFRGERFF	TGTGCCAGTAGTATAGTTTTTCGGGGGGAGAGGTTCTTC
TRBV7-9	NA	NA	TRBJ2-1	CASSHAAGYNEQFF	TGTGCCAGCAGCCACGCCGCGGGATACAATGAGCAGTTCTTC
TRBV29-1	few	NA	TRBJ2-7	CSVEDTYEQYF	TGCAGCGTTGAAGACACCTACGAGCAGTACTTC
TRBV7-3	few	TRBD2	TRBJ2-1	CASSSGLAGPWDEQFF	TGTGCCAGCAGCTCGGGACTAGCGGGACCTTGGGATGAGCAGTTCTTC
TRBV11-2	NA	TRBD2	TRBJ2-7	CASSLTGGAYEQYF	TGTGCCAGCAGCTTAACCGGGGGGGCCTACGAGCAGTACTTC
TRBV7-2	NA	NA	TRBJ2-3	CASSLVLADTQYF	TGTGCCAGCAGCTTAGTACTAGCAGATACGCAGTATTTT
TRBV14	NA	TRBD1	TRBJ2-7	CASSQRPGTGGYEQYF	TGTGCCAGCAGCCAACGTCCCGGGACAGGGGGCTACGAGCAGTACTTC
TRBV2	NA	NA	TRBJ1-1	CASSPRENLNTEAFF	TGTGCCAGCAGCCCGAGGGAGAATTTGAACACTGAAGCTTTCTTT
TRBV5-1	NA	TRBD1	TRBJ1-1	CASYNRDRGETEAFF	TGCGCCAGCTATAACCGGGACAGGGGGGAGACTGAAGCTTTCTTT
TRBV28	NA	NA	TRBJ2-5	CASSSGGYQETQYF	TGTGCCAGCAGTTCTGGGGGGTACCAAGAGACCCAGTACTTC
TRBV6-8	NA	TRBD1	TRBJ1-5	CASSTPNRDRGQPQHF	TGTGCCAGCAGTACCCCCAACAGGGACAGGGGACAGCCCCAGCATTTT
TRBV28	NA	TRBD1	TRBJ2-7	CASRGTGINEQYF	TGTGCCAGTAGGGGGACAGGGATAAACGAGCAGTACTTC
TRBV7-9	NA	TRBD2	TRBJ2-3	CASSLREVLAGGQDTQYF	TGTGCCAGCAGCTTACGGGAAGTACTAGCGGGGGGCCAGGATACGCAGTATTTT
TRBV7-7	NA	TRBD2	TRBJ2-2	CASSPNLAGGPSGELFF	TGTGCTAGCAGCCCGAATTTAGCGGGGGGGCCTTCCGGGGAGCTGTTTTTT
TRBV30	NA	TRBD2	TRBJ2-2	CAWSGSVGLAGELFF	TGTGCCTGGAGTGGATCCGTAGGACTAGCGGGGGAGCTGTTTTTT
TRBV6-5	NA	NA	TRBJ2-7	CASRRTVNYEQYF	TGTGCCAGCCGCCGGACAGTTAACTACGAGCAGTACTTC
TRBV5-4	NA	TRBD1	TRBJ2-1	CASSPSGQGLWNEQFF	TGTGCCAGCAGCCCCTCCGGACAGGGCCTATGGAATGAGCAGTTCTTC
TRBV7-9	NA	TRBD1	TRBJ1-6	CASSLVAGGSPLHF	TGTGCCAGCAGCTTAGTGGCAGGGGGTTCACCCCTCCACTTT
TRBV4-3	NA	NA	TRBJ2-3	CASSQDKLSLAPDTQYF	TGCGCCAGCAGCCAAGATAAACTTTCTCTAGCCCCAGATACGCAGTATTTT
TRBV19	NA	NA	TRBJ1-5	CASKWAGDNQPQHF	TGTGCCAGTAAATGGGCAGGGGACAATCAGCCCCAGCATTTT
TRBV2	NA	NA	TRBJ2-1	CASSERGSGFNEQFF	TGTGCCAGCAGTGAACGGGGGTCCGGCTTCAATGAGCAGTTCTTC
TRBV13	NA	NA	TRBJ1-5	CASSSRAGDNQPQHF	TGTGCCAGCAGCTCCCGGGCAGGGGATAATCAGCCCCAGCATTTT
TRBV7-9	NA	NA	TRBJ2-1	CASFRLGGNPNEQFF	TGTGCCAGCTTCCGTTTGGGGGGAAACCCCAATGAGCAGTTCTTC
TRBV11-2	NA	NA	TRBJ1-3	CASSLGLSYSGNTIYF	TGTGCCAGCAGCTTAGGTTTGTCGTACTCTGGAAACACCATATATTTT
TRBV30	NA	TRBD1	TRBJ2-2	CAWSQGAVYTGELFF	TGTGCCTGGTCTCAGGGGGCGGTTTACACCGGGGAGCTGTTTTTT
TRBV7-2	NA	NA	TRBJ2-7	CASSLAPGYEQYF	TGTGCCAGCAGCTTAGCGCCAGGCTACGAGCAGTACTTC
TRBV2	NA	NA	TRBJ2-7	CASNRVASYEQYF	TGTGCCAGCAACCGGGTGGCCTCCTACGAGCAGTACTTC
TRBV28	NA	NA	TRBJ1-1	CASTDNELNTEAFF	TGTGCCAGCACGGACAATGAATTGAACACTGAAGCTTTCTTT
TRBV29-1	NA	NA	TRBJ2-7	CSVVGGTASYEQYF	TGCAGCGTTGTAGGGGGGACAGCCTCCTACGAGCAGTACTTC
TRBV5-1	once	NA	TRBJ1-1	CASSLNQGYTEAFF	TGCGCCAGCAGCTTGAACCAGGGTTACACTGAAGCTTTCTTT
TRBV9	NA	TRBD2	TRBJ2-3	CASSTPSGASTDTQYF	TGTGCCAGCAGCACGCCGAGCGGGGCTAGCACAGATACGCAGTATTTT
TRBV5-8	NA	NA	TRBJ1-1	CASKRAMNTEAFF	TGTGCCAGCAAGCGCGCAATGAACACTGAAGCTTTCTTT
TRBV7-3	NA	TRBD2	TRBJ2-7	CASSSGTSNYEQYF	TGTGCCAGCAGCAGCGGGACTAGCAACTACGAGCAGTACTTC
TRBV7-6	NA	TRBD1	TRBJ2-3	CASSLGGTGYTDTQYF	TGTGCCAGCAGTTTAGGAGGGACAGGGTACACAGATACGCAGTATTTT
TRBV2	NA	NA	TRBJ1-5	CASNKGGNQPQHF	TGTGCCAGCAACAAAGGGGGCAATCAGCCCCAGCATTTT
TRBV7-6	NA	NA	TRBJ1-1	CASSQAGDLYTEAFF	TGTGCCAGCAGCCAAGCAGGGGATTTGTACACTGAAGCTTTCTTT
TRBV28	NA	TRBD1	TRBJ1-4	CASRAGGAANEKLFF	TGTGCCAGCAGAGCAGGGGGCGCGGCTAATGAAAAACTGTTTTTT
TRBV12-3/TRBV12-4	NA	NA	TRBJ1-2	CASSFRGRDGYTF	TGTGCCAGCAGTTTTAGGGGAAGGGATGGCTACACCTTC
TRBV10-3	NA	TRBD1	TRBJ1-6	CAISERDRSVSPLHF	TGTGCCATCAGTGAGCGGGACAGGTCGGTTTCACCCCTCCACTTT
TRBV18	NA	TRBD1	TRBJ1-5	CASSPSLGQGRQPQHF	TGTGCCAGCTCACCTTCCTTGGGACAGGGTAGGCAGCCCCAGCATTTT
TRBV11-3	NA	TRBD2	TRBJ2-1	CASSYAGTSGNEQFF	TGTGCCAGCAGTTACGCCGGGACTAGCGGGAATGAGCAGTTCTTC
TRBV7-2	NA	TRBD1	TRBJ1-5	CASSRQGPQPQHF	TGTGCCAGCAGCCGACAGGGACCTCAGCCCCAGCATTTT
TRBV24-1	NA	TRBD2	TRBJ2-1	CATSDTSGGAYNEQFF	TGTGCCACCAGTGATACGAGCGGGGGGGCTTACAATGAGCAGTTCTTC
TRBV4-3	NA	TRBD2	TRBJ2-3	CASSQSLAGGTTDTQYF	TGCGCCAGCAGCCAGTCCCTAGCGGGGGGCACCACAGATACGCAGTATTTT
TRBV27	NA	NA	TRBJ1-1	CASRYRAEAFF	TGTGCCAGCAGATACAGGGCTGAAGCTTTCTTT